This T cell receptor (beta chain) was recovered during a study of blood T cells in healthy people across ages. This clonotype occurred a few times. Through a sample-barcoded 5' primer and a J-beta primer mix, a second PCR was run for roughly 6 to 12 cycles. TCRdb analysed the 5' RACE reads with MiXCR anew, one entry per CDR3 protein. The sample carries approximately 800,000 distinct CDR3 sequences, 58% recorded once. This clonotype originated in a man aged 25-40 years in good health. The sequenced material came from blood.

The CDR3, as DNA: TGCGCCAGCAGTGTCGACAGGGGAGCTAATGAAAAACTGTTTTTT. Translating it yields CASSVDRGANEKLFF. V usage is TRBV5-1 and J usage is TRBJ1-4; 8 nucleotides line up with TRBD1. Per germline, CDR1 SGHRS and CDR2 YFSETQ. This CDR3 has 15 residues. V trimming: 5 bases; J trimming: 3 bases; junction bases outside the gene matches: 6.